These 18 T cell receptor beta chains were all obtained from the same sample, sequenced in a study of T-cell reconstitution after alpha-beta-depleted transplantation in children. The TCRbeta library was prepared with unique molecular identifiers. TCRdb re-called the PCR reads through MiXCR, storing one row per CDR3 protein. The table has 530,000 or so distinct CDR3 sequences, about a quarter seen once. Sequenced here: PBMCs, sampled before TCRalphabeta/CD19-depleted stem cell transplant. The receptor source for this set is a boy younger than two with Wiskott-Aldrich syndrome, due to receive a stem cell transplant.

This clonotype was detected a few times. The rearrangement links TRBV5-1 to TRBJ1-1; a possible D gene is TRBD1 (5 bases). Germline V gives CDR1 SGHRS, CDR2 YFSETQ. This CDR3 is 15 amino acids long. V was shortened by 6 bases and J by 0 bases, with 15 bases between the two germline ends. The CDR3 region has the DNA TGCGCCAGCAACTTACAGGCCGAGGTGAACACTGAAGCTTTCTTT. It is translated as CASNLQAEVNTEAFF. Variable domain in full (rest from reference TRBV5-1 and TRBJ1-1): KAGVTQTPRYLIKTRGQQVTLSCSPISGHRSVSWYQQTPGQGLQFLFEYFSETQRNKGNFPGRFSGRQFSNSRSEMNVSTLELGDSALYLCASNLQAEVNTEAFFGQGTRLTVV.

The genes are TRBV6-1 and TRBJ1-5; tentative D call: TRBD1 (5 bases). Germline CDR1 is MNHNS and CDR2 is SASEGT. V was clipped by 2 bases and J by 0 bases, with 20 bases between them. CDR3 size: 19 residues. Here the CDR3 reads CASSEPSGRAVYSNQPQHF. CDR3 nucleotides: TGTGCCAGCAGTGAACCCTCGGGACGGGCAGTCTATAGCAATCAGCCCCAGCATTTT.

This clonotype occurred a few times. The chain links TRBV6-5 to TRBJ2-7; TRBD1 agrees at 7 bases. The CDR3 is 14 residues long. CDR1 is MNHEY and CDR2 is SVGAGI in the germline V gene. The ends lost 4 bases at V and 4 bases at J; junction bases unmatched: 7. CDR3 bases: TGTGCCAGCAGTTTCCGGGACAGCCTATACGAGCAGTACTTC. The encoded protein is CASSFRDSLYEQYF.

This clonotype was picked up a small number of times. V is TRBV14 and J is TRBJ2-3; no clear D gene. The germline gives CDR1 SGHDN, CDR2 FVKESK. The CDR3 contains 14 residues. Trimming stripped 1 base from V and 4 bases from J, with 9 bases between. Here the CDR3 reads CASSQVRPADTQYF. In DNA, the CDR3 is TGTGCCAGCAGCCAAGTCCGACCGGCAGATACGCAGTATTTT.

The chain couples TRBV5-1 to TRBJ1-1, with D perhaps TRBD1 (5 bases). The CDR3 runs to 16 residues. Germline assignment: CDR1 SGHRS and CDR2 YFSETQ. Trimming cost V 3 bases and J 0 bases, with 15 bases left between them. The CDR3 DNA is TGCGCCAGCAGCTCGGAAGCGGGGGGAATGAACACTGAAGCTTTCTTT. It is translated as CASSSEAGGMNTEAFF.

The chain links TRBV5-1 to TRBJ2-2, with TRBD2 as a possible D gene (6 bases). The CDR3 length is 15 residues. The germline V gene has CDR1 SGHRS and CDR2 YFSETQ. The ends were cut back, 2 bases at V and 5 bases at J, with 13 bases in the middle. CDR3 in amino acids: CASSFRLASTGELFF. CDR3 nucleotide sequence: TGCGCCAGCAGCTTTCGTCTAGCGTCGACCGGGGAGCTGTTTTTT.

This clonotype was found a few times. The chain carries TRBV15 and TRBJ2-5; maybe TRBD2 (6 bases). Trimming cost V 4 bases and J 1 base, with 10 bases left between them. This CDR3 spans 14 amino acids. Germline V gene data show CDR1 as LNHNV and CDR2 as YYDKDF (reference sequence). CDR3 sequence reads: CATSTTGLQETQYF. CDR3 DNA sequence: TGTGCCACCAGCACAACGGGACTCCAAGAGACCCAGTACTTC.

This clonotype was picked up a small number of times. The V gene is TRBV10-3, the J gene TRBJ2-3; unclear D gene. Germline V gene lookup returns CDR1 ENHRY and CDR2 SYGVKD. V shed 3 bases and J shed 0 bases, with 10 bases lying between them. This CDR3 spans 15 amino acids. CDR3 DNA sequence: TGTGCCATCAGTGAAAGCCGAGCGAGCACAGATACGCAGTATTTT. This gives the protein CAISESRASTDTQYF.

This sequence joins TRBV30 and TRBJ2-1, with TRBD2 matching 11 bases. Germline CDR1 reads GTSNPN; CDR2 reads SVGIG (reference sequence). This CDR3 comprises 14 residues. V lost 5 bases and J lost 10; bases outside the gene matches: 10. The CDR3 reads CAWWGGLAGLEQFF. For the CDR3, the DNA is TGTGCCTGGTGGGGCGGACTAGCGGGCTTGGAGCAGTTCTTC.

This clonotype has just one count. The chain employs TRBV5-1 and TRBJ2-1, with 9 positions matching TRBD2. CDR1 and CDR2 from the germline V gene are SGHRS and YFSETQ. CDR3 size: 17 residues. J gave up 6 bases and V 0 bases, and 10 bases lay outside the gene matches. The CDR3 loop reads CASSLEVLAGSLNEQFF. The CDR3 nucleotides read TGCGCCAGCAGCTTGGAGGTCCTAGCGGGGTCCCTCAATGAGCAGTTCTTC.

This clonotype was observed a handful of times. The chain employs TRBV29-1 and TRBJ2-1; D perhaps matches TRBD2 (6 bases). The CDR3 runs to 12 residues. Germline V gene lookup returns CDR1 SQVTM and CDR2 ANQGSEA. V dropped 7 bases and J dropped 7 bases, with 14 bases sitting between them. CDR3 in DNA: TGCAGCGGTAGCGGACTCATAAATGAGCAGTTCTTC. It yields the protein CSGSGLINEQFF.

The chain uses TRBV20-1 and TRBJ2-2; 9 bases are a match to TRBD2. Germline CDR1 and CDR2: DFQATT and SNEGSKA (reference sequence). J was trimmed by 1 base and V by 5 bases; bases with no gene match: 5. The CDR3 is 15 residues long. This CDR3 reads CSARSGGKNTGELFF. CDR3 in DNA: TGCAGTGCTCGAAGCGGGGGGAAGAACACCGGGGAGCTGTTTTTT.

This rearrangement joins TRBV15 to TRBJ2-1, with D uncertain. CDR1 is LNHNV, CDR2 YYDKDF, per germline (reference sequence). The CDR3 is 12 residues long. Trimming took off 0 bases at V and 9 bases at J, with 6 bases between the two ends. For the CDR3, the DNA is TGTGCCACCAGCAGAGATCGTAGTGAGCAGTTCTTC. Protein: CATSRDRSEQFF.

This chain links TRBV20-1 with TRBJ1-5; a possible D gene is TRBD1 (5 bases). The germline V gene has CDR1 DFQATT and CDR2 SNEGSKA (reference sequence). The CDR3 is 15 residues long. Trimming removed 3 bases at V and 3 bases at J, with 15 bases between. The CDR3 reads CSASGRLTANQPQHF. CDR3 in DNA: TGCAGTGCTAGTGGGCGGTTGACAGCCAATCAGCCCCAGCATTTT.

Only a few counts were recorded for this clonotype. The rearrangement links TRBV7-3 to TRBJ2-1; D tentatively reads TRBD1 or TRBD2 (6 bases each). Trimming stripped 5 bases from V and 6 bases from J, with 11 bases between. Germline V gives CDR1 SGHTA, CDR2 FQGTGA. CDR3 length: 13 amino acids. The CDR3 region is CASSNRGPNEQFF. The CDR3 DNA sequence: TGTGCCAGCAGCAACCGGGGGCCCAATGAGCAGTTCTTC.

This chain uses TRBV9 with TRBJ2-1; D is uncertain. Germline CDR1 is SGDLS and CDR2 is YYNGEE. The CDR3 runs to 13 residues. Trimming left V 0 bases short and J 9 bases short, with 10 bases between. CDR3 DNA: TGTGCCAGCAGCGTAGTTGGGTTGGCTGAGCAGTTCTTC. Its protein product is CASSVVGLAEQFF.

Of note for this clonotype: A read error may account for a junction end that differs from germline. The chain employs TRBV5-1 and TRBJ1-1; D is undetermined. This CDR3 has 13 residues. The V gene's germline CDR1 is SGHRS and CDR2 YFSETQ. The CDR3 nucleotides read TGCGCCAGCAGCTTGGCGGGGAATACTGAACCTTTCTTT. Translation gives CASSLAGNTEPFF.

This clonotype was detected only a few times. The chain joins TRBV5-1 to TRBJ2-7, with 8 bases matching TRBD2. The CDR3 loop spans 17 amino acids. CDR1 and CDR2 (germline): SGHRS, YFSETQ. The trim removed 0 bases at V and 0 bases at J, leaving 8 bases unmatched. Here the CDR3 reads CASSLEVAGYLSYEQYF. CDR3 nucleotide sequence: TGCGCCAGCAGCTTGGAGGTAGCGGGATACCTCTCCTACGAGCAGTACTTC.